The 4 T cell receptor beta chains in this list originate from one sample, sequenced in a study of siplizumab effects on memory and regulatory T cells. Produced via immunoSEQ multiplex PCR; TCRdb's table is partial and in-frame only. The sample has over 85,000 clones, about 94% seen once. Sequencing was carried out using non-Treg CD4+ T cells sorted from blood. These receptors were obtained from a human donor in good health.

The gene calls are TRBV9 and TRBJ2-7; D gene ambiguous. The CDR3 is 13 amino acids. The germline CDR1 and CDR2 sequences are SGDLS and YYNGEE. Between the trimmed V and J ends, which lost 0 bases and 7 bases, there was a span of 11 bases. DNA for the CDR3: TGTGCCAGCAGCGTAGGGGCCGCGGCAGAGCAGTACTTC. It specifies CASSVGAAAEQYF.

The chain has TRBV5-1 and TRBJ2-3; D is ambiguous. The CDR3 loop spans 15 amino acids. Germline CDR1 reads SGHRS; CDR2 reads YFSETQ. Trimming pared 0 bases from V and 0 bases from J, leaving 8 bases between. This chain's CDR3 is CASSLGVASTDTQYF. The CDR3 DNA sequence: TGCGCCAGCAGCTTGGGGGTAGCCAGCACAGATACGCAGTATTTT. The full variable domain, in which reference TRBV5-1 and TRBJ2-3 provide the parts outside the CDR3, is KAGVTQTPRYLIKTRGQQVTLSCSPISGHRSVSWYQQTPGQGLQFLFEYFSETQRNKGNFPGRFSGRQFSNSRSEMNVSTLELGDSALYLCASSLGVASTDTQYFGPGTRLTVL.

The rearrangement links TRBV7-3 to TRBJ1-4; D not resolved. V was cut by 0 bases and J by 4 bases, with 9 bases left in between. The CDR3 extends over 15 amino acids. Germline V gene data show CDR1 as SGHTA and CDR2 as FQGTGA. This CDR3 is CASSLTGGSNEKLFF. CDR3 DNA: TGTGCCAGCAGCTTAACGGGAGGGAGTAATGAAAAACTGTTTTTT.

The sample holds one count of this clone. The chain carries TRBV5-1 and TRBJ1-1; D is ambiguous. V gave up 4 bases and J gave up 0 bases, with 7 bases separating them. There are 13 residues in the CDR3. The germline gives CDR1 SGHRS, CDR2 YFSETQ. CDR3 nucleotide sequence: TGCGCCAGCAGCCCAGACTTGAACACTGAAGCTTTCTTT. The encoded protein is CASSPDLNTEAFF.